The subject of this entry is one T cell receptor (beta chain). These data originate in a study of Ad26.COV2.S vaccination and SARS-CoV-2 variants. Germline values: CDR1 SGHAT, CDR2 FQNNGV. This CDR3 is 17 amino acids long. Between the trimmed V and J ends, which lost 0 bases and 6 bases, there was a span of 17 bases. The protocol was immunoSEQ multiplex PCR, while the TCRdb copy is restricted to in-frame clones and leaves out a portion. Of a few hundred thousand clones in the sample, around nine tenths were seen once. The treatment: some 19 received Ad26.COV2.S at low or high dose, single or two shots; 5 received placebo; per-sample allocation not given. Each sample was drawn 63 days after the first injection (of vaccine or placebo).

Sequenced material: peripheral blood, taken in a trial of Ad26.COV2.S vaccine versus placebo. The sequence derives from a person aged 18-65 years who received the Ad26.COV2.S COVID-19 vaccine or a placebo. The chain carries TRBV11-2 and TRBJ2-2; the D gene could be TRBD1 or TRBD2 (6 bases each). The CDR3 loop is CASSLDVGGLAPGELFF. The DNA of the CDR3 is TGTGCCAGCAGCTTAGATGTAGGGGGGCTAGCACCCGGGGAGCTGTTTTTT.